This T cell receptor beta chain derives from a study of T cell repertoires in cytomegalovirus infection. CDR1 LGHNA and CDR2 YNFKEQ come from the germline V gene. The length of the CDR3 is 17 residues. Trimming removed 0 bases at V and 2 bases at J, with 17 bases between. This clonotype showed up many times. What it binds is unknown. TCRdb reprocessed the reads with MiXCR, giving one entry per CDR3 protein. In the table there are 480,000 or so distinct CDR3 sequences, over 9% of which are singletons. The study, taken as a whole, reports: Cumulative frequency of public TCR beta families picked out carriers of CMV plus the relevant HLA.

The chain has TRBV4-2 and TRBJ2-7; perhaps TRBD1 as D (6 bases). This TCR was sampled from a human donor in good health (CMV status not recorded). Some clones in this sample may be carry-over from other donors' samples. Sequencing was carried out using PBMCs. Here the CDR3 DNA reads TGTGCCAGCAGCCAAGAGGTTGGGAACAGGGAGACCTACGAGCAGTACTTC. It specifies CASSQEVGNRETYEQYF.